This T cell receptor beta chain was captured by sequencing in a study of control samples from healthy donors and cancer patients. Trimming stripped 4 bases from V and 9 bases from J, with 13 bases between. Germline CDR1 is SGHTA and CDR2 is FQGNSA. The CDR3 has 13 residues. Sequenced by immunoSEQ multiplex PCR; TCRdb stores in-frame clones only, minus some. The sample carries approximately 86,000 clones, about 83% recorded once. The specimen sequenced was blood. This receptor was identified in a woman aged 40 to 50 in good health. This rearrangement joins TRBV7-2 to TRBJ2-1; D is unresolved. The CDR3 sequence is CASSSLLVGEQFF. The CDR3 DNA sequence: TGTGCCAGCAGCTCTCTCCTAGTGGGTGAGCAGTTCTTC.